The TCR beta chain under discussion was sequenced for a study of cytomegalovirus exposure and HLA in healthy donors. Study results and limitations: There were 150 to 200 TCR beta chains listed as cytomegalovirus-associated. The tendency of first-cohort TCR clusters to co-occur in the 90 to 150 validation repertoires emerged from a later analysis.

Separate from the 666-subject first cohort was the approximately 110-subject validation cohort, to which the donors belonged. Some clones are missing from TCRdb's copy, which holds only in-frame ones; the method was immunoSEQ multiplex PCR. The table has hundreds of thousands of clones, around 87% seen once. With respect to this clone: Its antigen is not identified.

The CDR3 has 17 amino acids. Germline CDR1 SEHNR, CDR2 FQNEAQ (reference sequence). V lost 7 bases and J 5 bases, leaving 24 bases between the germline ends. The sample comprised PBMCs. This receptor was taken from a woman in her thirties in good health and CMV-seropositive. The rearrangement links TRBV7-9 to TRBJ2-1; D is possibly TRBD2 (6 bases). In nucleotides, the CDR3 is TGTGCCAGCACCTCCGGATGGGCGGGAAGACTAGACAATGAGCAGTTCTTC. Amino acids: CASTSGWAGRLDNEQFF.